This T cell receptor (beta chain) appears in the sequencing data of a study of OX40 agonist ivuxolimab in advanced cancers. Some background on the complete study: Ivuxolimab was a fully human IgG2 agonistic monoclonal antibody targeting the costimulatory receptor OX40 (CD134). Intravenous ivuxolimab was administered to patients every 2 weeks at six dose levels: 0.01, 0.1, 0.3, 1.5, 3 and 10 mg/kg. Of the approximately 50 dose-escalation patients, hepatocellular carcinoma was present in approximately 20, melanoma in around 15, renal cell carcinoma in 9 and head and neck cancer in 9. In the dose-escalation cohort, approximately 82% of patients were male, and the mean age was approximately 60 years, with a range of about 23 to 85. Patients were allowed to have had prior anti-PD-1, anti-PD-L1 or anti-CTLA-4 therapy, and approximately 40% of the dose-escalation patients had been treated with checkpoint inhibitors. Partial responses were achieved by three dose-escalation patients, of whom one had hepatocellular carcinoma and two had cutaneous melanoma. Peripheral TCRbeta sequencing aimed to test whether ivuxolimab altered TCR sequence diversity and caused clonal T-cell expansion. The monotherapy dose-escalation portion (N ≈ 52 patients) of the phase I ivuxolimab trial is reported in the paper.

Genomic DNA was extracted from sorted cells for sequencing of the TCRbeta CDR3 region. The immunoSEQ Assay was used for sequencing of TCRbeta CDR3 regions. The clones in this table, taken by TCRdb from immuneACCESS, are in-frame only. Not every clone is retained; where verified, under half of the shortfall comes from an unresolved V gene, and the cause of the rest is unknown. This sample comprises some 80,000 clones, about 83% of them detected only once. The ten largest account for less than 8% of the sample. V lost 1 base and J lost 11 bases; the stretch between them is 12 bases long. Measured from the cysteine to the phenylalanine, the CDR3 is 13 residues long. CDR3 DNA only is kept here, 39 bases in frame from base 1. The CDR1 and CDR2 encoded by the germline V gene are MGHRA and YSYEKL. A note on this clone: What this receptor recognizes is not known. No base-level quality is on record; no much larger clone is a single base apart.

The research as a whole found: On average, CD8+ T cells showed more expanded clones than CD4+ T cells after ivuxolimab. At doses of 0.1 to 3.0 mg/kg, clonal expansion of both CD4+ and CD8+ blood T cells was observed from baseline to week 6. The antigen specificity of the clonally expanded peripheral T cells was not determined. In the 0.1-3.0 mg/kg groups, partial responders had among the lowest normalized peripheral clonal expansion, particularly in CD8+ T cells. Low levels of normalized T-cell clonal expansion were also seen in some nonresponding patients.

Patients with a history of autoimmune disease or receiving systemic immunosuppression were excluded from the trial. Peripheral blood for TCR sequencing was collected from all dose cohorts at baseline, on cycle 4 day 1, and on cycle 7 day 1. The samples were drawn from a first-in-human, open-label, multicenter phase I dose-escalation trial of ivuxolimab. The trial enrolled adults with locally advanced or metastatic head and neck squamous cell, hepatocellular, melanoma or renal cell carcinoma. Before TCR sequencing, CD4+ T cells and CD8+ T cells were sorted from peripheral blood as separate populations.

This specimen consisted of CD4+ or CD8+ T cells sorted from blood, obtained in a trial of the OX40 agonist ivuxolimab. The sequence came from an adult with an advanced solid tumor such as melanoma, head and neck, liver or kidney cancer. This receptor chain uses TRBV4-1 and TRBJ2-1, with TRBD2 as a weak D call on 5 bases. The DNA sequence follows: TGCGCCAGCAGCCAAGTAATACTAGATCAGCAGTTCTTC. This is translated as CASSQVILDQQFF.